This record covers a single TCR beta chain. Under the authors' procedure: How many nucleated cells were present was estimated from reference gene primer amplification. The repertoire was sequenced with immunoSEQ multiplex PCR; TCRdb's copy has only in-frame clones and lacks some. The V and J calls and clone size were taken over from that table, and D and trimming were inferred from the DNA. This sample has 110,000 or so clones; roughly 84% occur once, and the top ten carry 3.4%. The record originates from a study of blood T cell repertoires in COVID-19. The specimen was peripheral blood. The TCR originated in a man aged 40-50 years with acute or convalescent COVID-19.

DNA for the CDR3: TGCAGCGCCTACTCGGGGGATCCCTATGGCTACACCTTC. The encoded protein is CSAYSGDPYGYTF. The genes are TRBV29-1 and TRBJ1-2; D perhaps matches TRBD1 (5 bases). The V end was cut by 7 bases, the J end by 4 bases, with 16 bases between. Germline lookup yields CDR1 SQVTM and CDR2 ANQGSEA. This CDR3 contains 13 residues.